Below, 28 T cell receptor beta chains from the same sample are listed, as sequenced in a study of early T cells in non-severe SARS-CoV-2 infection. MiXCR, applied by TCRdb to the 5' RACE reads, yields one record per CDR3 protein. The sample records about 33,000 distinct CDR3 sequences, 5.5% to 7% being singletons. The sample was whole blood. The receptors here all came from an adult who was a healthcare worker with PCR-confirmed SARS-CoV-2 infection or an uninfected control (not recorded which).

This clonotype was observed many times. The chain couples TRBV28 to TRBJ2-3; 10 bases map to TRBD1. The germline gives CDR1 MDHEN, CDR2 SYDVKM. The ends lost 10 bases at V and 7 bases at J; junction bases unmatched: 11. There are 14 residues in the CDR3. The CDR3 sequence is CATNGPDRGHTQYF. The CDR3 nucleotides are TGTGCCACCAACGGGCCTGACAGGGGGCATACGCAGTATTTT.

This clonotype has at least ten counts. The J gene is TRBJ2-7, the V gene TRBV18; possible D gene TRBD1, 6 bases. V lost 6 bases and J lost 1, with 13 bases in between. From germline, CDR1 is KGHSH and CDR2 LQKENI. The CDR3 consists of 14 residues. CDR3 nucleotide sequence: TGTGCCAGCTCGTTGGACAGCCAGTCCTACGAGCAGTACTTC. Protein sequence: CASSLDSQSYEQYF.

The CDR3 DNA follows: TGTGCCAGCAGCTTGGGACTAGCGGCATACAATGAGCAGTTCTTC. It translates to CASSLGLAAYNEQFF. This chain uses TRBV11-3 with TRBJ2-1, with 11 bases identical to TRBD2. The ends lost 3 bases at V and 4 bases at J; junction bases unmatched: 2. This CDR3 has 15 amino acids. Germline CDR1 reads SGHNT; CDR2 reads YENEEA.

This clonotype was counted many times. This chain's CDR3 is CASSLGQFSYEQYF. The DNA for the CDR3 is TGTGCCAGCAGCTTGGGACAGTTCTCCTACGAGCAGTACTTC. The chain recombines TRBV11-2 with TRBJ2-7, with 7 bases aligning to TRBD1. Germline CDR1 and CDR2: SGHAT and FQNNGV. V shed 3 bases and J 0 bases; nucleotides not matched to a gene: 2. CDR3 length: 14 amino acids.

This clonotype was seen more than once but under ten times. This chain links TRBV7-3 with TRBJ2-3; 7 positions agree with TRBD2. CDR1 is SGHTA and CDR2 is FQGTGA in the germline V gene. V shed 4 bases, J shed 6 bases, and the junction held 10 bases outside the gene matches. The length of the CDR3 is 15 residues. The CDR3 spells CASSSGGSKGDTQYF. Here the CDR3 DNA reads TGTGCCAGCAGCTCGGGAGGATCTAAGGGGGATACGCAGTATTTT.

This clonotype was seen a handful of times. The chain has TRBV11-2 and TRBJ2-5; D unresolved. Germline CDR1 and CDR2: SGHAT and FQNNGV. V dropped 4 bases and J dropped 1 base, with 10 bases sitting between them. The CDR3 covers 14 residues. DNA of the CDR3: TGTGCCAGCAGCTCCGTTTGGGGCCAAGAGACCCAGTACTTC. Its protein is CASSSVWGQETQYF. Complete variable domain (other parts from reference TRBV11-2 and TRBJ2-5): EAGVAQSPRYKIIEKRQSVAFWCNPISGHATLYWYQQILGQGPKLLIQFQNNGVVDDSQLPKDRFSAERLKGVDSTLKIQPAKLEDSAVYLCASSSVWGQETQYFGPGTRLLVL.

This clonotype was counted at least ten times. The chain couples TRBV20-1 to TRBJ2-2, with 8 bases lining up with TRBD1. J lost 3 bases, V lost 4 bases, and 7 bases had no gene match. Germline CDR1 is DFQATT and CDR2 is SNEGSKA (reference sequence). The CDR3 is 15 residues long. CDR3 loop: CSATTGEYDTGELFF. The CDR3 DNA reads TGCAGTGCTACGACAGGGGAATATGACACCGGGGAGCTGTTTTTT.

At least ten counts were recorded for this clonotype. The rearrangement uses TRBV28 and TRBJ1-2; possibly TRBD1 for D (6 bases). V lost 5 bases, J lost 0 bases, and 13 bases lay in between. CDR1 is MDHEN, CDR2 SYDVKM, per germline. The CDR3 length is 15 residues. In DNA, the CDR3 is TGTGCCAGCAGTCAGGAAGGGGGGGCTAACTATGGCTACACCTTC. Translated, it gives CASSQEGGANYGYTF.

This clonotype was detected many times. The chain uses TRBV12-3 or TRBV12-4 and TRBJ1-5, with TRBD1 matching 8 bases. V lost 5 bases to trimming and J lost 2 bases; unmatched junction nucleotides: 5. CDR3 size: 15 residues. DNA of the CDR3: TGTGCCAGCAGTATGACGACAGGGGGCAATCAGCCCCAGCATTTT. This translates into CASSMTTGGNQPQHF.

This clonotype was seen only a few times. V and J are TRBV9 and TRBJ2-7, with 9 bases aligning to TRBD2. The CDR3 is 16 residues long. Trimming removed 0 bases from V and 0 bases from J; junction bases left unmatched: 4. The germline V gene has CDR1 SGDLS and CDR2 YYNGEE. The CDR3 here is CASSVDLAGSSYEQYF. The CDR3, as DNA: TGTGCCAGCAGCGTAGATCTAGCGGGATCCTCCTACGAGCAGTACTTC.

This clonotype occurred many times. The chain has TRBV18 and TRBJ2-5; D perhaps matches TRBD1 (6 bases). Germline V gene data show CDR1 as KGHSH and CDR2 as LQKENI. The CDR3 loop spans 15 amino acids. V lost 2 bases and J 4 bases, leaving 14 bases between the germline ends. CDR3 DNA: TGTGCCAGCTCACCAGCACAGGGATTTGGAGAGACCCAGTACTTC. This encodes CASSPAQGFGETQYF.

This sequence joins TRBV3-1 and TRBJ2-7; D possibly corresponds to TRBD1 (6 bases). The CDR3 has 15 residues. Per the germline V gene, CDR1 is LGHDT and CDR2 is YNNKEL (reference sequence). Trimming left V 4 bases short and J 3 bases short, with 16 bases between. The CDR3 loop is CASSRGAGAVYEQYF. In DNA form, the CDR3 reads TGTGCCAGCAGCCGAGGGGCAGGGGCTGTCTACGAGCAGTACTTC.

This clonotype was seen at least ten times. The chain carries TRBV5-1 and TRBJ2-3; no clear D gene. The V gene's germline CDR1 is SGHRS and CDR2 YFSETQ. The CDR3 is 14 amino acids. Trimming pared 5 bases from V and 3 bases from J, leaving 13 bases between. DNA for the CDR3: TGCGCCAGCAGTCTCCTGTTAAGTACAGATACGCAGTATTTT. This encodes CASSLLLSTDTQYF.

The rearrangement uses TRBV29-1 and TRBJ2-7; TRBD2 matches at 7 bases. The CDR3 covers 16 residues. Germline V gene data show CDR1 as SQVTM and CDR2 as ANQGSEA. Trimming took 1 base from V and 0 from J; bases not matched to a gene: 9. CDR3 in DNA: TGCAGCGTTGAAGTTTACCTAGCGGAGAGCTCCTACGAGCAGTACTTC. Translating gives CSVEVYLAESSYEQYF.

The V call is TRBV24-1, the J call TRBJ2-2; 7 bases line up with TRBD2. Germline trimming cut 7 bases from V and 1 base from J; bases unmatched to any gene: 2. The CDR3 totals 14 residues. Germline V gene data show CDR1 as KGHDR and CDR2 as SFDVKD. The CDR3 here is CATRAGENTGELFF. DNA for the CDR3: TGTGCCACCAGGGCGGGGGAGAACACCGGGGAGCTGTTTTTT.

This clonotype was observed at least ten times. The chain couples TRBV20-1 to TRBJ1-1; TRBD1 might be the D (6 bases). Germline CDR1 and CDR2: DFQATT and SNEGSKA (reference sequence). Between the trimmed V and J ends, which lost 1 base and 3 bases, there was a span of 15 bases. The CDR3 has 15 residues. The CDR3 region is CSARVRGALDTEAFF. DNA for the CDR3: TGCAGTGCTAGAGTCAGGGGAGCCCTAGACACTGAAGCTTTCTTT.

A few counts support this clonotype. DNA for the CDR3: TGTGCCAGCTCGTTAAACACCATATATTTT. Its protein product is CASSLNTIYF. This chain joins TRBV12-3 or TRBV12-4 and TRBJ1-3, with unresolved D. Trimming took 8 bases from V and 6 from J, leaving 5 bases between them. The length of the CDR3 is 10 residues.

This chain connects TRBV10-2 to TRBJ2-7, with a tentative D call TRBD2 (5 bases). Germline lookup yields CDR1 WSHSY and CDR2 SAAADI. This CDR3 comprises 13 residues. V lost 4 bases, J lost 4 bases, and 11 bases lay in between. The chain's CDR3 is CASSVAGEYEQYF. For the CDR3, the DNA is TGCGCCAGCAGTGTGGCCGGGGAATACGAGCAGTACTTC.

This clonotype was seen more than once but under ten times. The chain links TRBV4-2 to TRBJ2-3, with 9 bases aligning to TRBD2. The CDR3 sequence is 15 residues long. The germline V gene has CDR1 LGHNA and CDR2 YNFKEQ. Trimming took 4 bases from V and 2 from J; bases not matched to a gene: 4. The CDR3 loop reads CASSPPSGVTDTQYF. The CDR3 nucleotides are TGTGCCAGCAGCCCGCCTAGCGGGGTCACAGATACGCAGTATTTT.

This clonotype was recorded at least ten times. V and J are TRBV9 and TRBJ1-2; D is perhaps TRBD1 (5 bases). The V gene's germline CDR1 is SGDLS and CDR2 YYNGEE. CDR3 length: 13 amino acids. V lost 3 bases and J 2 bases, leaving 8 bases between the germline ends. The CDR3 DNA reads TGTGCCAGCAGCGAGACAGAAAACTATGGCTACACCTTC. Its protein is CASSETENYGYTF. Filled out from reference TRBV9 and TRBJ1-2, the complete variable domain reads DSGVTQTPKHLITATGQRVTLRCSPRSGDLSVYWYQQSLDQGLQFLIQYYNGEERAKGNILERFSAQQFPDLHSELNLSSLELGDSALYFCASSETENYGYTFGSGTRLTVV.

The V and J genes are TRBV7-9 and TRBJ2-7; weak D call: TRBD2 (5 bases). Trimming removed 4 bases from V and 6 bases from J, with 16 bases in between. The CDR3 has 14 amino acids. Germline CDR1 SEHNR, CDR2 FQNEAQ (reference sequence). The CDR3 reads CASSSVERNCEQYF. CDR3 DNA sequence: TGTGCCAGCAGCTCAGTCGAGCGGAACTGCGAGCAGTACTTC.

This clonotype was recorded many times. This chain links TRBV30 with TRBJ2-7; 7 positions agree with TRBD1. Germline CDR1 is GTSNPN and CDR2 is SVGIG (reference sequence). V lost 3 bases and J lost 3; bases outside the gene matches: 8. This CDR3 is 14 amino acids long. CDR3 in amino acids: CAWRGPGGFYEQYF. CDR3 nucleotides: TGTGCCTGGAGAGGGCCAGGGGGATTCTACGAGCAGTACTTC. The variable domain in full, completed from reference TRBV30 and TRBJ2-7, reads SQTIHQWPATLVQPVGSPLSLECTVEGTSNPNLYWYRQAAGRGLQLLFYSVGIGQISSEVPQNLSASRPQDRQFILSSKKLLLSDSGFYLCAWRGPGGFYEQYFGPGTRLTVT.

This clonotype showed up many times. The chain couples TRBV28 to TRBJ1-1; weak D call: TRBD1 (6 bases). This CDR3 comprises 13 residues. Germline V gives CDR1 MDHEN, CDR2 SYDVKM. Between the trimmed V and J ends, which lost 11 bases and 0 bases, there was a span of 13 bases. The CDR3 is CAGKQGLNTEAFF. CDR3 bases: TGTGCCGGGAAACAGGGTCTGAACACTGAAGCTTTCTTT.

This clonotype was detected many times. The rearrangement links TRBV5-1 to TRBJ1-3; D possibly corresponds to TRBD1 (6 bases). V was shortened by 0 bases and J by 0 bases, with 7 bases between the two germline ends. Per germline, CDR1 SGHRS and CDR2 YFSETQ. CDR3 size: 15 residues. The CDR3 nucleotides are TGCGCCAGCAGCTTGGTGGGGGCCTCTGGAAACACCATATATTTT. This encodes CASSLVGASGNTIYF. Variable domain in full (rest from reference TRBV5-1 and TRBJ1-3): KAGVTQTPRYLIKTRGQQVTLSCSPISGHRSVSWYQQTPGQGLQFLFEYFSETQRNKGNFPGRFSGRQFSNSRSEMNVSTLELGDSALYLCASSLVGASGNTIYFGEGSWLTVV.

As concerns this clonotype: A much larger clone lies one base from this, so it may be a read error. V gene TRBV20-1 combines with J gene TRBJ2-2; either TRBD1 or TRBD2 may fit D (5 bases each). The CDR3 is 14 residues long. CDR1 and CDR2 (germline): DFQATT, SNEGSKA (reference sequence). CDR3 amino acids: CSPGGSDGTGQLFF. The CDR3 DNA follows: TGCAGTCCTGGTGGGAGTGACGGGACCGGGCAGCTGTTTTTT.

This clonotype was counted many times. The V and J genes are TRBV5-1 and TRBJ2-7; 11 nucleotides match TRBD2. Unmatched junction bases numbered 9, after V lost 4 bases and J lost 0 bases. This CDR3 is built from 17 residues. The germline gives CDR1 SGHRS, CDR2 YFSETQ. The CDR3 nucleotides read TGCGCCAGCAGCGGCACAGTAGCGGGAGGGCCCTCCTACGAGCAGTACTTC. Encoded protein: CASSGTVAGGPSYEQYF.

In this sample, this clonotype turned up many times. This rearrangement joins TRBV20-1 to TRBJ1-1, with D unresolved. The CDR3 loop spans 13 amino acids. Trimming pared 5 bases from V and 3 bases from J, leaving 13 bases between. The germline CDR1 and CDR2 sequences are DFQATT and SNEGSKA (reference sequence). CDR3 in amino acids: CSAGSWEDTEAFF. The CDR3 DNA reads TGCAGTGCTGGGTCTTGGGAGGACACTGAAGCTTTCTTT.

This clonotype was recorded many times. The chain couples TRBV5-1 to TRBJ2-7; D is undetermined. V lost 0 bases to trimming and J lost 2 bases, with 12 bases between them. The CDR3 is made up of 15 amino acids. Germline-derived CDR1 and CDR2 are SGHRS and YFSETQ. The CDR3 bases are TGCGCCAGCAGCTTGGGCGACTCGATGGCCTACGAGCAGTACTTC. It encodes CASSLGDSMAYEQYF.